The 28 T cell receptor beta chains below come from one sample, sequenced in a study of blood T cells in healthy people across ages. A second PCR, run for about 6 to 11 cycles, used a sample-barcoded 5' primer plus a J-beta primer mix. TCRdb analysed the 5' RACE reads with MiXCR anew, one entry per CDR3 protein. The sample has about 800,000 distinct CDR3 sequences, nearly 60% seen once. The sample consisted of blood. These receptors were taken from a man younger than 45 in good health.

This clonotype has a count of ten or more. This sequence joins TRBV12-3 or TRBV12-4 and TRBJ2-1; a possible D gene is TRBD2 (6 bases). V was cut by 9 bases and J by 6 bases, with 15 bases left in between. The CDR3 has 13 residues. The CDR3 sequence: CASQIRESNEQFF. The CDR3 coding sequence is TGTGCCAGTCAAATCCGGGAGTCCAATGAGCAGTTCTTC.

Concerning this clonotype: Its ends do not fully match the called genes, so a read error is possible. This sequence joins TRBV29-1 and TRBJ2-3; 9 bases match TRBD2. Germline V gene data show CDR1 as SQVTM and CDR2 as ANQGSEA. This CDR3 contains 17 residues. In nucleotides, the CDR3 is TGCAGCGTTGGAGGCGCGGGAGGGCCATTCGGCACAGAGACGCAGTATTTT. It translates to CSVGGAGGPFGTETQYF.

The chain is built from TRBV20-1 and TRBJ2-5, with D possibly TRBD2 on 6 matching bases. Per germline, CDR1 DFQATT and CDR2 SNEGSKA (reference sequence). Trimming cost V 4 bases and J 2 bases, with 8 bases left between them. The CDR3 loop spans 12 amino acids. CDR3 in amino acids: CSAKGLQETQYF. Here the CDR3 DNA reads TGCAGTGCTAAGGGACTTCAAGAGACCCAGTACTTC.

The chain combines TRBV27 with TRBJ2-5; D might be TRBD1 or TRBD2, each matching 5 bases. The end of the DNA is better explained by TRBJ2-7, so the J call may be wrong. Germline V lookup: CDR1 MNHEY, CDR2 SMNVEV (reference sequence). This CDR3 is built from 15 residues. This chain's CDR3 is CASSEGQGSAYEQYF. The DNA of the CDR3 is TGTGCCAGCAGCGAGGGCCAGGGTTCCGCCTACGAGCAGTACTTC.

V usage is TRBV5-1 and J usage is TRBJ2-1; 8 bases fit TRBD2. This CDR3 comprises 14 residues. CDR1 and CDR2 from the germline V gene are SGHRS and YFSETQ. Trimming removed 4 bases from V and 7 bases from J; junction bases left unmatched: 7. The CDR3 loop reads CASSRGGRENEQFF. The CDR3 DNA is TGCGCCAGCAGCCGCGGGGGGCGCGAGAATGAGCAGTTCTTC. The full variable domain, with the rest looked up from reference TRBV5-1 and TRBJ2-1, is KAGVTQTPRYLIKTRGQQVTLSCSPISGHRSVSWYQQTPGQGLQFLFEYFSETQRNKGNFPGRFSGRQFSNSRSEMNVSTLELGDSALYLCASSRGGRENEQFFGPGTRLTVL.

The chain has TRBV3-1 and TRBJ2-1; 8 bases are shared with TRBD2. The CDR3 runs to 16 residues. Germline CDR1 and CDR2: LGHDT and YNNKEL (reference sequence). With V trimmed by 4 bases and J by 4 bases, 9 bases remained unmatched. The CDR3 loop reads CASSPYGGERYNEQFF. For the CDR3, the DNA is TGTGCCAGCAGCCCTTACGGGGGGGAGAGGTACAATGAGCAGTTCTTC.

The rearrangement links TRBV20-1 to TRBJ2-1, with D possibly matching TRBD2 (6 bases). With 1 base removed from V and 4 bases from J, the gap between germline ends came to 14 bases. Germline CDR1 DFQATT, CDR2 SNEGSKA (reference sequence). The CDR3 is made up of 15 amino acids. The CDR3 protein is CSARAGRGIYNEQFF. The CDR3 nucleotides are TGCAGTGCTAGAGCAGGGCGGGGAATTTACAATGAGCAGTTCTTC.

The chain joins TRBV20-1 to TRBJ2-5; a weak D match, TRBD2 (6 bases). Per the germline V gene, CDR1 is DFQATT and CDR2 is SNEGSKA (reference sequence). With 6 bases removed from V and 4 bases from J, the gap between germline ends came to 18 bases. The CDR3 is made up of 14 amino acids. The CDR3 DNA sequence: TGCAGTGCCCCAGACCTTGTGGGGGGAGAGACCCAGTACTTC. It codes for CSAPDLVGGETQYF.

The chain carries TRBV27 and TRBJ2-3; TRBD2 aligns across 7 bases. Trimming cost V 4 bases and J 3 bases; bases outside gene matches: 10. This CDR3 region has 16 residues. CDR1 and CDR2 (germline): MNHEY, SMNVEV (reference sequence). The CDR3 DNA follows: TGTGCCAGCAGTTCTACCGCTCCTAGCGGAACAGATACGCAGTATTTT. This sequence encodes CASSSTAPSGTDTQYF.

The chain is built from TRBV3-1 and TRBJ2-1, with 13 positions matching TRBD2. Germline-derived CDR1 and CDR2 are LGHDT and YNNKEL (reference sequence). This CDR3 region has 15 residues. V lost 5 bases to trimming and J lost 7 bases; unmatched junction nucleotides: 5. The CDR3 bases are TGTGCCAGCAGCGAAGGACTAGCGGGGGCAAATGAGCAGTTCTTC. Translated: CASSEGLAGANEQFF.

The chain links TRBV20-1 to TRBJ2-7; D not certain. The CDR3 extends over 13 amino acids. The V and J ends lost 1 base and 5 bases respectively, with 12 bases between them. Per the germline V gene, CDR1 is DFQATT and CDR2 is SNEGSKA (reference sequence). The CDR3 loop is CSARGTLGHEQYF. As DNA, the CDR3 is TGCAGTGCTAGAGGGACCCTCGGGCACGAGCAGTACTTC.

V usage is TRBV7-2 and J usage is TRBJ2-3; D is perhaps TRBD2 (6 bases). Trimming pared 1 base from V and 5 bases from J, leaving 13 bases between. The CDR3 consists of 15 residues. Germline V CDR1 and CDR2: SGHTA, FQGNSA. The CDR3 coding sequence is TGTGCCAGCAGCTTAGGCGGGCTAGCGCGAGATACGCAGTATTTT. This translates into CASSLGGLARDTQYF.

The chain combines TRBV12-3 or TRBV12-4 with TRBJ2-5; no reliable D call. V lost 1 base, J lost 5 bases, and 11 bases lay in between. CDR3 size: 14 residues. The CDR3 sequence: CASSLDSPRETQYF. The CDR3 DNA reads TGTGCCAGCAGTTTAGATTCCCCACGGGAGACCCAGTACTTC.

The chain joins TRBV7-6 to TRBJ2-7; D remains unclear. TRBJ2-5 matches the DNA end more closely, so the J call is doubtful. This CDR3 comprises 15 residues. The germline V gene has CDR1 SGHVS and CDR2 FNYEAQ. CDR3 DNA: TGTGCCAGCAGCCACTCTGTAGGGCAAAGGAAGACCCAGTACTTC. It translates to CASSHSVGQRKTQYF.

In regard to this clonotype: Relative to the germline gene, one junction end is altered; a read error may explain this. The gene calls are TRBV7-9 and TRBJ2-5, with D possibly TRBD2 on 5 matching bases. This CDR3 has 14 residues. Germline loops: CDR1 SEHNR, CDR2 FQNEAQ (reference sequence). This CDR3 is CASSLGLLQETQYF. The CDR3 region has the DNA TGCGCCAGCAGCCTCGGACTGCTACAAGAGACCCAGTACTTC.

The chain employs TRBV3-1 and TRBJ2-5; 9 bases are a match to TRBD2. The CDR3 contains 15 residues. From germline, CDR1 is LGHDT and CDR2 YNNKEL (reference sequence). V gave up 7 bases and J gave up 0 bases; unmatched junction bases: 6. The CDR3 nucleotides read TGTGCCAGCATCCCAAGACTAGCGGACCAAGAGACCCAGTACTTC. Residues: CASIPRLADQETQYF.

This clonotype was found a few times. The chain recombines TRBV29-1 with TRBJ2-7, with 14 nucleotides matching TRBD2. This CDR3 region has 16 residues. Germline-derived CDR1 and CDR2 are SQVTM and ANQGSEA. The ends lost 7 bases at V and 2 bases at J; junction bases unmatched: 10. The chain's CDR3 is CSASGGTSGSTYEQYF. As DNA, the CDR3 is TGCAGCGCCTCTGGCGGGACTAGCGGGAGTACCTACGAGCAGTACTTC.

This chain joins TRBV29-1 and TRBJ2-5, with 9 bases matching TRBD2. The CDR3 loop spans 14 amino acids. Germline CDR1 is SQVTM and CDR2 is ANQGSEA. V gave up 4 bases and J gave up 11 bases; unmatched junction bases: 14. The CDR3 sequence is CSVALAGNHNEQYF. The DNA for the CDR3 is TGCAGCGTTGCGCTAGCGGGAAACCACAATGAGCAGTACTTC.

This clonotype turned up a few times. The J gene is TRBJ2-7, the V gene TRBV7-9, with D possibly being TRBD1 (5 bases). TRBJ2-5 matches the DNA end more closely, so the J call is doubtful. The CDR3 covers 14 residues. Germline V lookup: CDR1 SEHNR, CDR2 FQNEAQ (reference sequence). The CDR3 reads CASGADTPLETQYF. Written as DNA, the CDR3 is TGTGCCAGCGGGGCAGACACCCCGTTGGAGACCCAGTACTTC.

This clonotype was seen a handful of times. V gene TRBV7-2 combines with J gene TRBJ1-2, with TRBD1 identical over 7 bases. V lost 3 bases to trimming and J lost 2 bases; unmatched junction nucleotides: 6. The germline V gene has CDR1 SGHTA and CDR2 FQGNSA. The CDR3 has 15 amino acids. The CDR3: CASSFRGQANYGYTF. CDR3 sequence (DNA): TGTGCCAGCAGCTTTCGTGGACAGGCGAACTATGGCTACACCTTC.

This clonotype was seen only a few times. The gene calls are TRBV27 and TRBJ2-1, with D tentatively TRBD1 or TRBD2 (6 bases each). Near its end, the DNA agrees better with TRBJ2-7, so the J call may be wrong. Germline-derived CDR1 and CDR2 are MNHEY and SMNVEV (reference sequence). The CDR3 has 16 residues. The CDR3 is CASSLAGQGTTQEQYF. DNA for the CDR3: TGTGCCAGCAGTTTAGCGGGGCAGGGGACGACTCAAGAGCAGTACTTC.

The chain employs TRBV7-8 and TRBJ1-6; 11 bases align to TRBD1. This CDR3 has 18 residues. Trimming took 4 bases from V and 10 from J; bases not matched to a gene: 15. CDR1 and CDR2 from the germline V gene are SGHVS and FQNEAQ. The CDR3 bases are TGTGCCAGCAGCTCACGCGGGGGACAGGGGGTTAGTAACTCACCCCTCCACTTT. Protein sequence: CASSSRGGQGVSNSPLHF.

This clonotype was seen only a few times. The CDR3 nucleotides read TGCAGCGTTCGACAGTTATACGAGCAGTACTTC. The encoded protein is CSVRQLYEQYF. V is TRBV29-1 and J is TRBJ2-7; maybe TRBD1 (5 bases). The germline V gene has CDR1 SQVTM and CDR2 ANQGSEA. V was pared by 5 bases and J by 4 bases, with 9 bases between. This CDR3 is 11 amino acids long.

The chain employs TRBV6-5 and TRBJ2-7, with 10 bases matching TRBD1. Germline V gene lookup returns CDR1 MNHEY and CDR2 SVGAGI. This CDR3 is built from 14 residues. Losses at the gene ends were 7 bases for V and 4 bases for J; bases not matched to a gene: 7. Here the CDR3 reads CASIPRDRGYEQYF. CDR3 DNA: TGTGCCAGCATCCCGCGGGACAGGGGATACGAGCAGTACTTC.

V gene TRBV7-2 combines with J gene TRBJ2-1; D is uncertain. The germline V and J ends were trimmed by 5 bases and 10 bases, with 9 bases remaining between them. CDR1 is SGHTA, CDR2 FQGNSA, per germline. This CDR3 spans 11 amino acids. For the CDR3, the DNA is TGTGCCAGCAGCGCAACTATAGAGCAGTTCTTC. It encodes CASSATIEQFF.

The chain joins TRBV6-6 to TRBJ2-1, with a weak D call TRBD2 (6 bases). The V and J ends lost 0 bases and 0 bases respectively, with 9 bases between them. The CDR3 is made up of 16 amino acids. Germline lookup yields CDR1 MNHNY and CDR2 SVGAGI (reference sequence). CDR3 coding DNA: TGTGCCAGCAGTTACTCGGGACTGGGCTCCTACAATGAGCAGTTCTTC. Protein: CASSYSGLGSYNEQFF.

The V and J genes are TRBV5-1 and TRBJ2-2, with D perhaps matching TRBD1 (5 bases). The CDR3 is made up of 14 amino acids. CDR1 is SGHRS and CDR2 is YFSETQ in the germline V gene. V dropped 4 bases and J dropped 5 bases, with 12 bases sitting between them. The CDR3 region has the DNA TGCGCCAGCAGCCCACTCTCAGGGACCGGGGAGCTGTTTTTT. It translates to CASSPLSGTGELFF.

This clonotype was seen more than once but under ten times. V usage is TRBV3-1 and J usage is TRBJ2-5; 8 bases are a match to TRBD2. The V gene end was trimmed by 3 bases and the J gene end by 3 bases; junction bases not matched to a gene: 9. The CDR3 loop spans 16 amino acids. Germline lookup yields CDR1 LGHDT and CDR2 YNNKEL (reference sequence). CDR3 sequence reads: CASSHRERGSKETQYF. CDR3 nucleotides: TGTGCCAGCAGCCATCGGGAGCGGGGGAGCAAAGAGACCCAGTACTTC.